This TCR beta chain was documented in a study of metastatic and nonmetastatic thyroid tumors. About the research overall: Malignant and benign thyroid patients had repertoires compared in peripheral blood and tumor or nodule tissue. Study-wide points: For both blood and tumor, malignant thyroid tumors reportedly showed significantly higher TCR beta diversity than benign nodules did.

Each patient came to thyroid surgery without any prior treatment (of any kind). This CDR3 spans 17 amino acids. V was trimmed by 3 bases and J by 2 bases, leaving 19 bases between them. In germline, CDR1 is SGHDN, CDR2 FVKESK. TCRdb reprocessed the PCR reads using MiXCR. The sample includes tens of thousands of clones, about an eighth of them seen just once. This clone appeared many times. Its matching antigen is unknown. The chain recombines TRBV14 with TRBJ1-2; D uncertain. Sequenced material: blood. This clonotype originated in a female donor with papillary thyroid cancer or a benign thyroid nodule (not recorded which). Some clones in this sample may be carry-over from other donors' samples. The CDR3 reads CASSHPIRDRGNYGYTF. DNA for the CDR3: TGTGCCAGCAGCCACCCGATCCGGGATCGAGGGAACTATGGCTACACCTTC.